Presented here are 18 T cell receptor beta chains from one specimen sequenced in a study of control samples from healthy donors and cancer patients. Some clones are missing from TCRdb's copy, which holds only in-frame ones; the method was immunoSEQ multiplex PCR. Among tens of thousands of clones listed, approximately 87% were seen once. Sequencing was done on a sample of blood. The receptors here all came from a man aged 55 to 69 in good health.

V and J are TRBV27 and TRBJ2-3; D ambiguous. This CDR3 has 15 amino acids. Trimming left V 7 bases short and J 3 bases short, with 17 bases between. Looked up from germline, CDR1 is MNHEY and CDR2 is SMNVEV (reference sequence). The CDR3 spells CASTPLGFMTDTQYF. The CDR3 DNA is TGTGCCAGCACCCCCCTAGGTTTTATGACAGATACGCAGTATTTT.

CDR3 protein: CASSLRGTDTQYF. The CDR3 DNA reads as TGTGCCAGCAGTTTACGAGGGACAGATACGCAGTATTTT. V and J are TRBV12-3 or TRBV12-4 and TRBJ2-3; maybe TRBD2 (5 bases). Deletions cut 2 bases from V and 3 bases from J, with 6 bases between. The CDR3 is 13 residues long.

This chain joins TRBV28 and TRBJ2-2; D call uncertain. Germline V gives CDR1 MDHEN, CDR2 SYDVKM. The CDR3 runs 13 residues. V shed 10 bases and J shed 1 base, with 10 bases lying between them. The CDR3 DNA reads TGTGCCACCGGCGGCGGGAACACCGGGGAGCTGTTTTTT. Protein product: CATGGGNTGELFF.

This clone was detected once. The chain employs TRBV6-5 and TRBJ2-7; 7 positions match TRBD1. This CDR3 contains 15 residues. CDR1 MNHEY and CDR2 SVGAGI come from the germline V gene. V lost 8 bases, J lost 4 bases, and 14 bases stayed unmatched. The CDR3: CASRAHQGDGYEQYF. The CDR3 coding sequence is TGTGCCAGCCGGGCTCATCAGGGGGATGGGTACGAGCAGTACTTC.

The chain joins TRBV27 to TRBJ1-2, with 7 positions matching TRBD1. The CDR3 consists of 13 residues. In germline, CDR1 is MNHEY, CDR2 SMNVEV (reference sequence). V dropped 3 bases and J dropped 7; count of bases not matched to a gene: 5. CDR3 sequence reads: CASSFLQGSGYTF. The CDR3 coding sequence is TGTGCCAGCAGTTTCCTACAGGGGAGTGGCTACACCTTC.

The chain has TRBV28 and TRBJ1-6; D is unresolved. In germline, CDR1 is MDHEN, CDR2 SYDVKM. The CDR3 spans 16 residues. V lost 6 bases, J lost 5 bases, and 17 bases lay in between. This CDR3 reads CASSSLLTGNNSPLHF. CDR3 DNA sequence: TGTGCCAGCAGCTCCCTGCTGACGGGAAATAATTCACCCCTCCACTTT.

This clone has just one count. Here the CDR3 reads CASSLDRMNTEAFF. CDR3 coding DNA: TGTGCCAGCAGCTTGGACAGGATGAACACTGAAGCTTTCTTT. The genes are TRBV5-4 and TRBJ1-1; tentative D call: TRBD1 (5 bases). Germline CDR1 and CDR2: SGHNT and YYREEE (reference sequence). This CDR3 region has 14 residues. Trimming shortened V by 0 bases and J by 0 bases, and 6 bases separated the two germline ends. Complete variable domain (other parts from reference TRBV5-4 and TRBJ1-1): ETGVTQSPTHLIKTRGQQVTLRCSSQSGHNTVSWYQQALGQGPQFIFQYYREEENGRGNFPPRFSGLQFPNYSSELNVNALELDDSALYLCASSLDRMNTEAFFGQGTRLTVV.

CDR3 sequence: CATSDFGGRAYNEQFF. As DNA, the CDR3 is TGTGCCACCAGTGATTTTGGCGGGAGGGCCTACAATGAGCAGTTCTTC. The chain has TRBV24-1 and TRBJ2-1; the match to TRBD2 covers 9 bases. The germline CDR1 and CDR2 sequences are KGHDR and SFDVKD. The CDR3 spans 16 residues. The V gene end was trimmed by 1 base and the J gene end by 2 bases; junction bases not matched to a gene: 2.

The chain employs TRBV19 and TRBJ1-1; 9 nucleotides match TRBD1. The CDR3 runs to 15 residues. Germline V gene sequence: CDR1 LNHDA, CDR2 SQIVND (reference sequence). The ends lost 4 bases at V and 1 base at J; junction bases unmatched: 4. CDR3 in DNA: TGTGCCAGTAGTAGGGGGACAGGGCGGAACACTGAAGCTTTCTTT. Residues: CASSRGTGRNTEAFF.

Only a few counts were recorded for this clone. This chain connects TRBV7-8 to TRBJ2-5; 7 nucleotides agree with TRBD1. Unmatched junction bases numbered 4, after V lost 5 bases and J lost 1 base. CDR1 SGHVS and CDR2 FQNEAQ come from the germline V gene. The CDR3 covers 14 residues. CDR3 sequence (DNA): TGTGCCAGCAGCAACGGGGACAGCCAAGAGACCCAGTACTTC. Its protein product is CASSNGDSQETQYF.

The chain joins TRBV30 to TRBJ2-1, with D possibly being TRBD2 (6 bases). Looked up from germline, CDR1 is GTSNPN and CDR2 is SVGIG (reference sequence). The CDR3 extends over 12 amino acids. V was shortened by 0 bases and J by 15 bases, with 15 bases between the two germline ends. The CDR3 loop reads CAWSVRNGGRFF. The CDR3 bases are TGTGCCTGGAGTGTACGGAACGGAGGGCGGTTCTTC. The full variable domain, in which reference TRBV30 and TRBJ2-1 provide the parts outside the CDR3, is SQTIHQWPATLVQPVGSPLSLECTVEGTSNPNLYWYRQAAGRGLQLLFYSVGIGQISSEVPQNLSASRPQDRQFILSSKKLLLSDSGFYLCAWSVRNGGRFFGPGTRLTVL.

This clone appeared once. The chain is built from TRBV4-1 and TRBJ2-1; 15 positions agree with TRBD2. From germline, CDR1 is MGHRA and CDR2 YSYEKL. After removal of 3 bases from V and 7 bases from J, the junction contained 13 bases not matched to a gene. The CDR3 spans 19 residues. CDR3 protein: CASSQAKWTSGRARNEQFF. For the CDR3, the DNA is TGCGCCAGCAGCCAGGCCAAATGGACTAGCGGGAGGGCGAGGAATGAGCAGTTCTTC.

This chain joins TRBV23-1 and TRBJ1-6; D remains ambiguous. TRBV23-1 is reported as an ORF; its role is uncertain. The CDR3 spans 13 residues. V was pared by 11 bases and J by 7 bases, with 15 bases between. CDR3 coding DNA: TGCGCCGGACCGGGAGGGTCCAATTCACCCCTCCACTTT. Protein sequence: CAGPGGSNSPLHF.

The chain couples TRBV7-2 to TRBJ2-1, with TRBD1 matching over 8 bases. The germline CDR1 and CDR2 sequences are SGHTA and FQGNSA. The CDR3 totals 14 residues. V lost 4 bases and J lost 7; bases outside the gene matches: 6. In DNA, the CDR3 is TGTGCCAGCAGCTCCCGGACAGGGTTGAATGAGCAGTTCTTC. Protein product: CASSSRTGLNEQFF.

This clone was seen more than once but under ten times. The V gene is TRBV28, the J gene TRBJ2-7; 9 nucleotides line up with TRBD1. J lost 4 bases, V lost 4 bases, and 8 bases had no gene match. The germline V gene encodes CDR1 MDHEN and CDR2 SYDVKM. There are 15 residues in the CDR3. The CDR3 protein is CASSWVSGQGYEQYF. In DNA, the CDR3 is TGTGCCAGCAGTTGGGTCTCGGGACAGGGTTACGAGCAGTACTTC.

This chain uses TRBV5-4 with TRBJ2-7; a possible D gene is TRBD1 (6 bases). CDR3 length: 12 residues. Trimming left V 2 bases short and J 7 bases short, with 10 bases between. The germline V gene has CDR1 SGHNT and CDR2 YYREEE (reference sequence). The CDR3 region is CASSLQGYEQYF. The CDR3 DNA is TGTGCCAGCAGCTTACAGGGTTATGAGCAGTACTTC.

Here the CDR3 reads CASSYSRRRGSGNTIYF. The DNA for the CDR3 is TGTGCCAGCAGTTACTCGCGACGACGGGGGTCCGGAAACACCATATATTTT. The chain joins TRBV6-2 or TRBV6-3 to TRBJ1-3; a possible D gene is TRBD1 (5 bases). V lost 0 bases and J 4 bases, leaving 16 bases between the germline ends. Germline V gives CDR1 MNHEY, CDR2 SVGEGT. The CDR3 runs 17 residues.

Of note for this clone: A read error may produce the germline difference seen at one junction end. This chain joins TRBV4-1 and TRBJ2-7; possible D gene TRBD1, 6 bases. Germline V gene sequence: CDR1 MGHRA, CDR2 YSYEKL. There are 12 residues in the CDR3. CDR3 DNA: TGCGCCAGCAGCCGAACTGGCCGGGACACCCTCTTC. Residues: CASSRTGRDTLF.